This T cell receptor beta chain originates from a study of T cell clones after liver transplantation. Overall study context: Three of eight recipients were HCV-positive; others had non-autoimmune, non-viral indications. Study-wide results and limits: Rather than being deleted, graft donor-reactive T cells may have moved into the graft. In a couple of subjects, few donor cells limited the measurable donor-reactive repertoire.

Libraries were prepared by immunoSEQ multiplex PCR; TCRdb keeps only in-frame clonotypes and omits some of them. The sample has about 99,000 clones, around four fifths seen once; the top ten hold 0.99%. Of note for this clone: No antigen is known for it.

Sample: CD4+ T cells from blood, taken before liver transplant. This receptor was identified in a human donor who received a liver transplant.

The CDR3, as DNA: TGTGCCAGCTCACCATTGGGCGAAGGTAATGAAAAACTGTTTTTT. Protein product: CASSPLGEGNEKLFF. The V gene is TRBV18, the J gene TRBJ1-4; D not certain. The CDR3 spans 15 residues. Germline V CDR1 and CDR2: KGHSH, LQKENI. V was shortened by 2 bases and J by 4 bases, with 11 bases between the two germline ends. Drawing the rest from reference TRBV18 and TRBJ1-4, the complete variable domain is NAGVMQNPRHLVRRRGQEARLRCSPMKGHSHVYWYRQLPEEGLKFMVYLQKENIIDESGMPKERFSAEFPKEGPSILRIQQVVRGDSAAYFCASSPLGEGNEKLFFGSGTQLSVL.